The 32 T cell receptor beta chains below were found in one sample sequenced in a study of T cells in Graves' hyperthyroidism and ophthalmopathy. What was amplified from RNA transcripts were TCR beta CDR3 regions. The HTBI primer set drove a first-round RT-PCR of the TCR CDR3. MiXCR was run by TCRdb on the multiplex PCR reads, yielding one entry per CDR3 protein. The data show some 490,000 distinct CDR3 sequences, 20% to 25% seen once. Sequencing was done on a sample of blood. These receptors all come from a woman between 70 and 85 years old with Graves' ophthalmopathy.

This sequence joins TRBV12-3 or TRBV12-4 and TRBJ1-2, with D unclear. The CDR3 is made up of 14 amino acids. Trimming removed 2 bases from V and 7 bases from J, with 14 bases in between. CDR3 in amino acids: CASSLLLVRSGYTF. CDR3 sequence (DNA): TGTGCCAGCAGTTTACTTCTGGTTCGAAGTGGCTACACCTTC.

This clonotype was seen at least ten times. The chain couples TRBV27 to TRBJ1-1; perhaps TRBD1 as D (5 bases). Germline CDR1 and CDR2: MNHEY and SMNVEV (reference sequence). This CDR3 has 16 residues. V dropped 1 base and J dropped 5 bases, with 17 bases sitting between them. The CDR3 DNA reads TGTGCCAGCAGTTTATTCGGGGGAAGAGAGCGTACTGAAGCTTTCTTT. Translating it yields CASSLFGGRERTEAFF.

Worth noting for this clonotype: This sequence may be a read error, since a much larger clone differs from it by one base. V and J are TRBV28 and TRBJ2-7, with D perhaps matching TRBD1 (5 bases). Trimming removed 3 bases from V and 0 bases from J, with 15 bases in between. Germline lookup yields CDR1 MDHEN and CDR2 SYDVKM. This CDR3 is 16 amino acids long. In nucleotides, the CDR3 is TGTGCCAGCAGTTTCCCTTGGGGCGAAAACTCCTACGAGCAGTACTTC. Protein: CASSFPWGENSYEQYF. The entire variable domain, with the rest obtained from reference TRBV28 and TRBJ2-7, is as follows: DVKVTQSSRYLVKRTGEKVFLECVQDMDHENMFWYRQDPGLGLRLIYFSYDVKMKEKGDIPEGYSVSREKKERFSLILESASTNQTSMYLCASSFPWGENSYEQYFGPGTRLTVT.

The table lists this clonotype with a few counts. V gene TRBV28 combines with J gene TRBJ1-5; D is unresolved. The CDR3 has 16 residues. V shed 2 bases and J shed 4 bases, with 15 bases lying between them. From germline, CDR1 is MDHEN and CDR2 SYDVKM. The CDR3, as DNA: TGTGCCAGCAGTTTACGCGGAATCCTTGCTAATCAGCCCCAGCATTTT. Its translation is CASSLRGILANQPQHF.

This clonotype was seen just once. The genes are TRBV6-2 or TRBV6-3 and TRBJ2-7, with D perhaps TRBD2 (6 bases). The CDR3 length is 15 residues. The V end was cut by 10 bases, the J end by 5 bases, with 24 bases between. In germline, CDR1 is MNHEY, CDR2 SVGEGT. The CDR3 DNA follows: TGTGCCAACAGCCCCCGGAGGGGCCATCGGGACGAGCAGTACTTC. The encoded protein is CANSPRRGHRDEQYF.

This clonotype came up a few times. One end of the junction fails to match germline, which may point to a read error. The chain joins TRBV28 to TRBJ1-3, with D unresolved. The CDR3 contains 14 residues. Germline V gene data show CDR1 as MDHEN and CDR2 as SYDVKM. CDR3 coding DNA: TGTGCCAGCAGTTTAGGGGATCCTGGACACACCATATATTTT. Amino acid sequence: CASSLGDPGHTIYF.

The chain joins TRBV7-2 to TRBJ2-1; the D call may be TRBD1 or TRBD2 (5 bases each). V was cut by 1 base and J by 12 bases, with 16 bases left in between. The CDR3 runs to 14 residues. CDR1 is SGHTA, CDR2 FQGNSA, per germline. CDR3 in DNA: TGTGCCAGCAGCTTAGTCGGGACCCCTCCATGGCAGTTCTTC. It encodes CASSLVGTPPWQFF.

The chain joins TRBV18 to TRBJ2-1; TRBD2 aligns across 11 bases. The CDR3 loop spans 16 amino acids. V lost 0 bases, J lost 4 bases, and 2 bases stayed unmatched. From germline, CDR1 is KGHSH and CDR2 LQKENI. In DNA, the CDR3 is TGTGCCAGCTCACCACCCACTAGCGGGAGATACAATGAGCAGTTCTTC. It yields the protein CASSPPTSGRYNEQFF.

This clonotype was observed at least ten times. The DNA for the CDR3 is TGTGCCAGCAGCCCCCTGTCTGGCGCAGATACGCAGTATTTT. Translation gives CASSPLSGADTQYF. The chain carries TRBV7-3 and TRBJ2-3; D remains unclear. This CDR3 contains 14 residues. Germline CDR1 reads SGHTA; CDR2 reads FQGTGA. V shed 5 bases and J shed 4 bases, with 13 bases lying between them.

The chain's CDR3 is CATSGGGYEQYF. The CDR3 coding sequence is TGTGCCACCTCTGGAGGGGGGTACGAGCAGTACTTC. The chain employs TRBV12-3 or TRBV12-4 and TRBJ2-7, with D perhaps TRBD1 or TRBD2 (6 bases each). The CDR3 totals 12 residues. The V end was cut by 10 bases, the J end by 4 bases, with 14 bases between.

This clonotype was seen repeatedly, ten times or more. The chain has TRBV11-2 and TRBJ2-5, with 10 bases fitting TRBD1. Germline V gene sequence: CDR1 SGHAT, CDR2 FQNNGV. Trimming took 6 bases from V and 3 from J; bases not matched to a gene: 4. The CDR3 runs 14 residues. Written as DNA, the CDR3 is TGTGCCAGCAGTCGACAGGGGGCGAAAGAGACCCAGTACTTC. It translates to CASSRQGAKETQYF.

Many counts were recorded for this clonotype. CDR3 nucleotide sequence: TGTGCCAGCAACCCTGCCCGGGGTCTAGCAGTCGAGCAGTACTTC. Encoded protein: CASNPARGLAVEQYF. V usage is TRBV12-3 or TRBV12-4 and J usage is TRBJ2-7, with TRBD2 as a possible D gene (5 bases). V lost 7 bases and J lost 6, with 22 bases in between. This CDR3 contains 15 residues.

The chain recombines TRBV19 with TRBJ1-2; D is unresolved. CDR1 and CDR2 from the germline V gene are LNHDA and SQIVND (reference sequence). V was cut by 3 bases and J by 7 bases, with 9 bases left in between. This CDR3 region has 12 residues. CDR3 sequence: CASSISRAGYTF. CDR3 bases: TGTGCCAGTAGTATTAGTCGTGCTGGCTACACCTTC.

In its sample, this clonotype was seen once. V usage is TRBV5-1 and J usage is TRBJ2-5; D gene uncertain. The CDR3 is 14 residues long. The germline CDR1 and CDR2 sequences are SGHRS and YFSETQ. V lost 3 bases and J 4 bases, leaving 13 bases between the germline ends. The CDR3 DNA reads TGCGCCAGCAGCTACCGACGGGCCCCAGAGACCCAGTACTTC. Its protein product is CASSYRRAPETQYF.

There are a few counts of this clonotype. The chain combines TRBV7-8 with TRBJ1-5; D is possibly TRBD1 (5 bases). Trimming took 0 bases from V and 5 from J, leaving 11 bases between them. Germline V gene data show CDR1 as SGHVS and CDR2 as FQNEAQ. The CDR3 is made up of 15 amino acids. CDR3 sequence (DNA): TGTGCCAGCAGCTTAGCGCCGGGACCGGATCAGCCCCAGCATTTT. Amino acids: CASSLAPGPDQPQHF.

CDR3 region: CATSDSKWGRGDQPQHF. For the CDR3, the DNA is TGTGCCACCAGTGATTCCAAATGGGGTAGGGGAGATCAGCCCCAGCATTTT. The gene calls are TRBV24-1 and TRBJ1-5; possible D gene TRBD1, 5 bases. In germline, CDR1 is KGHDR, CDR2 SFDVKD. Trimming took 2 bases from V and 5 from J, leaving 18 bases between them. This CDR3 has 17 residues.

The genes are TRBV5-1 and TRBJ2-2; 13 nucleotides align to TRBD2. The CDR3 covers 18 residues. The germline gives CDR1 SGHRS, CDR2 YFSETQ. The V gene end was trimmed by 4 bases and the J gene end by 4 bases; junction bases not matched to a gene: 10. CDR3 bases: TGCGCCAGCAGCGCCGGACTAGCGGGAGTGGGGGGCACCGGGGAGCTGTTTTTT. This sequence encodes CASSAGLAGVGGTGELFF.

The chain joins TRBV2 to TRBJ1-5, with TRBD1 as a possible D gene (6 bases). V was pared by 7 bases and J by 6 bases, with 19 bases between. Germline V lookup: CDR1 SNHLY, CDR2 FYNNEI. This CDR3 comprises 15 residues. The CDR3 here is CASTLSGGAGQPQHF. DNA for the CDR3: TGTGCCAGCACCTTAAGCGGGGGGGCGGGTCAGCCCCAGCATTTT.

The gene calls are TRBV2 and TRBJ2-7; TRBD1 matches 9 bases. Per germline, CDR1 SNHLY and CDR2 FYNNEI. The CDR3 totals 15 residues. V was clipped by 0 bases and J by 4 bases; unmatched bases: 4. The CDR3: CASSEAGTGSYEQYF. The CDR3 DNA reads as TGTGCCAGCAGTGAAGCCGGGACAGGGTCGTACGAGCAGTACTTC. The complete variable domain, with remaining parts taken from reference TRBV2 and TRBJ2-7, reads EPEVTQTPSHQVTQMGQEVILRCVPISNHLYFYWYRQILGQKVEFLVSFYNNEISEKSEIFDDQFSVERPDGSNFTLKIRSTKLEDSAMYFCASSEAGTGSYEQYFGPGTRLTVT.

This clonotype was seen a handful of times. The chain combines TRBV7-2 with TRBJ1-5; D is unresolved. The CDR3 extends over 15 amino acids. CDR1 and CDR2 from the germline V gene are SGHTA and FQGNSA. Between the trimmed V and J ends, which lost 5 bases and 2 bases, there was a span of 13 bases. This chain's CDR3 is CASSPGLGGNQPQHF. DNA of the CDR3: TGTGCCAGCAGCCCCGGCCTCGGGGGCAATCAGCCCCAGCATTTT.

The chain links TRBV12-5 to TRBJ2-3; perhaps TRBD1 as D (6 bases). Germline loops: CDR1 LGHNT, CDR2 FRNRAP. The V end was cut by 9 bases, the J end by 2 bases, with 12 bases between. CDR3 size: 13 residues. The CDR3 nucleotides read TGTGCTAGCCAGACAGGAAACACAGATACGCAGTATTTT. Residues: CASQTGNTDTQYF.

The gene calls are TRBV2 and TRBJ1-4; tentative D call: TRBD1 (6 bases). This CDR3 contains 12 residues. Germline V CDR1 and CDR2: SNHLY, FYNNEI. Trimming removed 9 bases at V and 6 bases at J, with 11 bases between. CDR3 DNA sequence: TGTGCCAGTCAGGGGAGGGATGAAAAACTGTTTTTT. Translated, it gives CASQGRDEKLFF.

This clonotype was detected only a few times. This chain connects TRBV5-1 to TRBJ1-2, with D perhaps matching TRBD1 (6 bases). Germline values: CDR1 SGHRS, CDR2 YFSETQ. The V end was cut by 0 bases, the J end by 5 bases, with 11 bases between. This CDR3 has 14 residues. In nucleotides, the CDR3 is TGCGCCAGCAGCTTGGGAATTCAGGGGTATGGCTACACCTTC. It is translated as CASSLGIQGYGYTF.

The table lists this clonotype with a few counts. The chain recombines TRBV6-1 with TRBJ2-7; D is possibly TRBD2 (6 bases). From germline, CDR1 is MNHNS and CDR2 SASEGT. Trimming took off 6 bases at V and 2 bases at J, with 17 bases between the two ends. The CDR3 runs 15 residues. DNA of the CDR3: TGTGCCAGCAGCCCCCCCGGGGCGGGGACCTACGAGCAGTACTTC. Translated: CASSPPGAGTYEQYF.

The chain couples TRBV7-9 to TRBJ2-1, with 13 bases lining up with TRBD2. In germline, CDR1 is SEHNR, CDR2 FQNEAQ (reference sequence). The CDR3 is 17 amino acids. Unmatched junction bases numbered 4, after V lost 5 bases and J lost 0 bases. The CDR3 DNA follows: TGTGCCAGCAGCCTCGGGACTAGCGGGGCCTCCTACAATGAGCAGTTCTTC. It translates to CASSLGTSGASYNEQFF.

The rearrangement uses TRBV19 and TRBJ2-7; the D call may be TRBD1 or TRBD2 (6 bases each). The length of the CDR3 is 14 residues. V dropped 5 bases and J dropped 2 bases, with 13 bases sitting between them. Per germline, CDR1 LNHDA and CDR2 SQIVND (reference sequence). The CDR3 sequence is CASSWGAPTYEQYF. The CDR3 DNA sequence: TGTGCCAGTAGTTGGGGGGCGCCCACCTACGAGCAGTACTTC.

In this sample, this clonotype turned up many times. V is TRBV28 and J is TRBJ1-1; D unresolved. V dropped 3 bases and J dropped 8 bases, with 13 bases sitting between them. The CDR3 is 13 residues long. Germline values: CDR1 MDHEN, CDR2 SYDVKM. CDR3 loop: CASSLDPWVEAFF. The CDR3 coding sequence is TGTGCCAGCAGTTTGGATCCGTGGGTCGAAGCTTTCTTT.

The CDR3 coding sequence is TGTGCCAGCAGCCAAACACAGGGAAACTATGGCTACACCTTC. Protein product: CASSQTQGNYGYTF. The V call is TRBV3-1, the J call TRBJ1-2, with D possibly matching TRBD1 (6 bases). The CDR3 consists of 14 residues. Germline V CDR1 and CDR2: LGHDT, YNNKEL (reference sequence). The V end was cut by 2 bases, the J end by 2 bases, with 9 bases between.

The rearrangement joins TRBV3-1 to TRBJ2-3; 7 bases align to TRBD1. Germline V lookup: CDR1 LGHDT, CDR2 YNNKEL (reference sequence). With V trimmed by 0 bases and J by 3 bases, 12 bases remained unmatched. This CDR3 contains 18 residues. The CDR3 DNA reads TGTGCCAGCAGCCAAGAATTTGGCCTGACAGGGTCGACAGATACGCAGTATTTT. It encodes CASSQEFGLTGSTDTQYF.

There are many counts of this clonotype. V is TRBV7-8 and J is TRBJ1-5, with 8 bases identical to TRBD1. Trimming took 0 bases from V and 7 from J; bases not matched to a gene: 8. Germline-derived CDR1 and CDR2 are SGHVS and FQNEAQ. This CDR3 has 16 amino acids. Here the CDR3 reads CASSLARTGLFQPQHF. DNA of the CDR3: TGTGCCAGCAGCTTAGCGAGGACAGGGCTTTTCCAGCCCCAGCATTTT.

This clonotype has at least ten counts. This chain joins TRBV5-1 and TRBJ2-3; D is possibly TRBD1 (5 bases). Trimming cost V 0 bases and J 4 bases, with 12 bases left between them. CDR1 is SGHRS, CDR2 YFSETQ, per germline. The CDR3 is 15 amino acids. CDR3 DNA: TGCGCCAGCAGCTTGGCGGATGGCAGGGCAGATACGCAGTATTTT. Encoded protein: CASSLADGRADTQYF.

This clonotype turned up a few times. This rearrangement joins TRBV19 to TRBJ2-7; D gene unclear. V lost 3 bases to trimming and J lost 4 bases, with 4 bases between them. Per the germline V gene, CDR1 is LNHDA and CDR2 is SQIVND (reference sequence). This CDR3 region has 11 residues. The CDR3 loop reads CASSMGYEQYF. CDR3 DNA sequence: TGTGCCAGTAGTATGGGGTACGAGCAGTACTTC.